These 31 T cell receptor beta chains were all obtained from the same sample, sequenced in a study of T-cell reconstitution after alpha-beta-depleted transplantation in children. For TCRbeta, the library was prepared with unique molecular identifiers. Using its own MiXCR run on the PCR reads, TCRdb lists one record per CDR3 protein. Altogether 500,000 or so distinct CDR3 sequences are present, approximately 32% being singletons, with the ten largest covering 2% to 3%. The source material was PBMCs from the stem cell graft donor, sampled from the stem cell graft. The receptors were sampled from a human donor who donated a stem cell graft to a child with aplastic anemia.

V gene TRBV7-8 combines with J gene TRBJ2-1; D is ambiguous. The germline gives CDR1 SGHVS, CDR2 FQNEAQ. Trimming stripped 1 base from V and 5 bases from J, with 6 bases between. The CDR3 length is 13 residues. CDR3 amino acids: CASSLGTHNEQFF. CDR3 nucleotides: TGTGCCAGCAGCTTAGGGACCCACAATGAGCAGTTCTTC.

V is TRBV7-2 and J is TRBJ2-7; D remains ambiguous. The germline V and J ends were trimmed by 1 base and 3 bases, with 10 bases remaining between them. The CDR3 totals 14 residues. Germline CDR1 reads SGHTA; CDR2 reads FQGNSA. CDR3 in DNA: TGTGCCAGCAGCTTAGGTTCAGCCCTCTACGAGCAGTACGTC. Translation gives CASSLGSALYEQYV.

This clonotype was seen more than once but under ten times. This rearrangement joins TRBV27 to TRBJ2-7; 9 bases fit TRBD2. Trimming removed 2 bases from V and 3 bases from J; junction bases left unmatched: 8. The CDR3 consists of 16 residues. Germline CDR1 and CDR2: MNHEY and SMNVEV (reference sequence). Here the CDR3 reads CASSLGGGRAFYEQYF. Written as DNA, the CDR3 is TGTGCCAGCAGTTTAGGGGGCGGGAGGGCTTTCTACGAGCAGTACTTC.

The chain is built from TRBV29-1 and TRBJ2-1; D gene unclear. Trimming took 3 bases from V and 8 from J, leaving 14 bases between them. The CDR3 is 13 amino acids. The germline V gene has CDR1 SQVTM and CDR2 ANQGSEA. CDR3: CSVDGLASHEQFF. The CDR3 DNA reads as TGCAGCGTTGATGGATTGGCGTCCCATGAGCAGTTCTTC.

The rearrangement links TRBV18 to TRBJ2-5; TRBD1 matches 10 bases. This CDR3 spans 18 amino acids. Trimming at V came to 4 bases and at J to 5 bases, leaving 16 bases not matched to a gene. Per the germline V gene, CDR1 is KGHSH and CDR2 is LQKENI. CDR3 sequence (DNA): TGTGCCAGCTCACTCAACACCTTAACCGGGACAGGGGTCGAGACCCAGTACTTC. Protein: CASSLNTLTGTGVETQYF.

Notes on this clonotype: Relative to the germline gene, one junction end is altered; a read error may explain this. The chain combines TRBV29-1 with TRBJ2-1, with 10 bases identical to TRBD1. This CDR3 is built from 20 residues. Germline-derived CDR1 and CDR2 are SQVTM and ANQGSEA. CDR3 in amino acids: CSVEAIWTGGETSSYNEQFF. Written as DNA, the CDR3 is TGCAGCGTCGAAGCGATATGGACAGGGGGGGAGACTAGCTCCTACAATGAGCAGTTCTTC.

This chain uses TRBV4-2 with TRBJ1-4; 8 positions match TRBD1. After removal of 0 bases from V and 8 bases from J, the junction contained 5 bases not matched to a gene. CDR1 is LGHNA and CDR2 is YNFKEQ in the germline V gene. CDR3 length equals 15 residues. The CDR3 sequence: CASSQETGVGEKLFF. CDR3 nucleotides: TGTGCCAGCAGCCAAGAGACAGGGGTCGGCGAAAAACTGTTTTTT.

The sample holds a few counts of this clonotype. The chain has TRBV30 and TRBJ1-3; 7 bases agree with TRBD1. The CDR3 has 14 residues. V shed 5 bases and J 0 bases; nucleotides not matched to a gene: 4. Per germline, CDR1 GTSNPN and CDR2 SVGIG (reference sequence). CDR3: CAWGTGVSGNTIYF. Written as DNA, the CDR3 is TGTGCCTGGGGAACAGGGGTCTCTGGAAACACCATATATTTT.

The chain joins TRBV7-2 to TRBJ2-3; no clear D gene. The CDR3 contains 14 residues. V was trimmed by 1 base and J by 6 bases, leaving 11 bases between them. Germline assignment: CDR1 SGHTA and CDR2 FQGNSA. The CDR3 DNA reads as TGTGCCAGCAGCTTAGTGGTGGGGTCGGATACGCAGTATTTT. It codes for CASSLVVGSDTQYF.

The chain employs TRBV20-1 and TRBJ2-1, with no clear D. From germline, CDR1 is DFQATT and CDR2 SNEGSKA (reference sequence). V was shortened by 3 bases and J by 5 bases, with 17 bases between the two germline ends. The CDR3 covers 15 residues. The CDR3: CSASLYVGLDNEQFF. Written as DNA, the CDR3 is TGCAGTGCTAGCCTCTACGTAGGGCTGGACAATGAGCAGTTCTTC.

The rearrangement links TRBV29-1 to TRBJ2-5; D possibly corresponds to TRBD1 (6 bases). Germline CDR1 reads SQVTM; CDR2 reads ANQGSEA. The V end lost 7 bases, the J end lost 5 bases, and 11 bases lay between the germline ends. This CDR3 is built from 11 residues. CDR3 residues: CSGGHLETQYF. The DNA of the CDR3 is TGCAGCGGGGGACATCTCGAGACCCAGTACTTC.

This clonotype occurred a few times. The chain links TRBV20-1 to TRBJ2-3; possibly TRBD2 for D (6 bases). V gave up 4 bases and J gave up 2 bases, with 13 bases separating them. The CDR3 extends over 14 amino acids. From germline, CDR1 is DFQATT and CDR2 SNEGSKA (reference sequence). Here the CDR3 reads CSAKIAVNTDTQYF. In DNA form, the CDR3 reads TGCAGTGCTAAAATAGCGGTAAACACAGATACGCAGTATTTT.

This chain uses TRBV7-2 with TRBJ2-1, with D possibly being TRBD1 or TRBD2 (5 bases each). CDR3 length: 15 residues. Germline assignment: CDR1 SGHTA and CDR2 FQGNSA. V was clipped by 5 bases and J by 0 bases, with 11 bases between them. DNA of the CDR3: TGTGCCAGCAGCCGCTGGGACGGCTCCTACAATGAGCAGTTCTTC. It codes for CASSRWDGSYNEQFF.

V usage is TRBV6-1 and J usage is TRBJ2-1; no clear D. The CDR3 has 12 residues. From germline, CDR1 is MNHNS and CDR2 SASEGT. Between the trimmed V and J ends, which lost 1 base and 9 bases, there was a span of 7 bases. CDR3: CASSEGIREQFF. CDR3 DNA sequence: TGTGCCAGCAGTGAAGGAATCCGTGAGCAGTTCTTC.

The chain is built from TRBV18 and TRBJ2-7; 7 nucleotides line up with TRBD1. CDR1 KGHSH and CDR2 LQKENI come from the germline V gene. The CDR3 has 15 amino acids. J was trimmed by 1 base and V by 4 bases; bases with no gene match: 7. The CDR3 DNA follows: TGTGCCAGCTCACAGGGGGCCAGCGAATCCTACGAGCAGTACGTC. Protein: CASSQGASESYEQYV.

This clonotype showed up many times. As DNA, the CDR3 is TGCAGTGCTAGAGATCGGGCGGGAGGTTACCACGAGCAGTACTTC. Protein: CSARDRAGGYHEQYF. The chain is built from TRBV20-1 and TRBJ2-7; 8 positions agree with TRBD2. V gave up 0 bases and J gave up 5 bases; unmatched junction bases: 9. The CDR3 loop spans 15 amino acids. CDR1 is DFQATT and CDR2 is SNEGSKA in the germline V gene (reference sequence).

This rearrangement joins TRBV12-3 or TRBV12-4 to TRBJ1-1, with TRBD1 matching 11 bases. V lost 5 bases and J lost 11; bases outside the gene matches: 7. The CDR3 length is 13 residues. This CDR3 reads CASSTGQGAPAFF. CDR3 bases: TGTGCCAGCAGTACTGGACAGGGGGCGCCGGCTTTCTTT.

V is TRBV29-1 and J is TRBJ2-3; D is perhaps TRBD2 (6 bases). V was shortened by 8 bases and J by 1 base, with 19 bases between the two germline ends. The CDR3 is 15 amino acids. The germline V gene has CDR1 SQVTM and CDR2 ANQGSEA. This CDR3 is CSLTPGTSGTDTQYF. DNA for the CDR3: TGCAGCTTAACCCCCGGGACTTCAGGCACAGATACGCAGTATTTT.

The chain has TRBV20-1 and TRBJ2-1; D may be TRBD1 (5 bases). CDR3 length: 17 amino acids. Trimming left V 2 bases short and J 7 bases short, with 24 bases between. Germline lookup yields CDR1 DFQATT and CDR2 SNEGSKA (reference sequence). CDR3 region: CSARQLGRAALGNEQFF. In DNA, the CDR3 is TGCAGTGCTAGACAACTGGGCAGGGCCGCGTTGGGAAATGAGCAGTTCTTC.

The CDR3 loop is CASSFAGERGYTF. The CDR3 bases are TGTGCCAGCAGCTTCGCAGGGGAGCGTGGCTACACCTTC. The V gene is TRBV7-2, the J gene TRBJ1-2; TRBD1 is a possible D gene (6 bases). The germline CDR1 and CDR2 sequences are SGHTA and FQGNSA. CDR3 length: 13 amino acids. The V gene lost 3 bases and the J gene lost 7 bases, with 12 bases spanning the gap.

There are a few counts of this clonotype. This rearrangement joins TRBV5-1 to TRBJ2-1, with TRBD1 matching 9 bases. The germline gives CDR1 SGHRS, CDR2 YFSETQ. J lost 0 bases, V lost 2 bases, and 12 bases had no gene match. This CDR3 is 19 amino acids long. CDR3 sequence reads: CASSFTGTGFLSSYNEQFF. The CDR3 nucleotides read TGCGCCAGCAGCTTTACGGGGACAGGGTTTCTGAGCTCCTACAATGAGCAGTTCTTC.

This clonotype has only a few counts. The CDR3 bases are TGTGCCAGCTCAGACGGACGGGCTAGCACAGATACGCAGTATTTT. Translated: CASSDGRASTDTQYF. The chain is built from TRBV18 and TRBJ2-3; D gene uncertain. The CDR3 is 15 amino acids. Germline lookup yields CDR1 KGHSH and CDR2 LQKENI. The V and J ends lost 5 bases and 0 bases respectively, with 12 bases between them.

This chain connects TRBV20-1 to TRBJ1-1, with a possible D match to TRBD1 (6 bases). Germline CDR1 reads DFQATT; CDR2 reads SNEGSKA (reference sequence). This CDR3 region has 16 residues. With 2 bases removed from V and 1 base from J, the gap between germline ends came to 17 bases. The CDR3 here is CSARRLGLGGNTEAFF. In DNA, the CDR3 is TGCAGTGCTAGAAGATTAGGATTAGGGGGGAACACTGAAGCTTTCTTT.

This clonotype was seen only a few times. CDR3 DNA: TGTGCCAGCAGCGTGGGGTCTGGCTCTGGGGCCAACGTCCTGACTTTC. Translation: CASSVGSGSGANVLTF. The V and J genes are TRBV9 and TRBJ2-6; D is ambiguous. The germline V and J ends were trimmed by 2 bases and 0 bases, with 9 bases remaining between them. The CDR3 has 16 residues. The germline V gene encodes CDR1 SGDLS and CDR2 YYNGEE. Filled out from reference TRBV9 and TRBJ2-6, the complete variable domain reads DSGVTQTPKHLITATGQRVTLRCSPRSGDLSVYWYQQSLDQGLQFLIQYYNGEERAKGNILERFSAQQFPDLHSELNLSSLELGDSALYFCASSVGSGSGANVLTFGAGSRLTVL.

The CDR3 is CASSLSQGDYNEQFF. CDR3 sequence (DNA): TGTGCCAGCAGCTTGTCACAGGGGGACTACAATGAGCAGTTCTTC. This rearrangement joins TRBV7-9 to TRBJ2-1, with TRBD1 matching over 8 bases. V shed 3 bases, J shed 3 bases, and the junction held 4 bases outside the gene matches. In germline, CDR1 is SEHNR, CDR2 FQNEAQ (reference sequence). The CDR3 is 15 amino acids.

The chain is built from TRBV20-1 and TRBJ1-6; D gene unclear. With 5 bases removed from V and 6 bases from J, the gap between germline ends came to 14 bases. CDR3 size: 14 residues. Per the germline V gene, CDR1 is DFQATT and CDR2 is SNEGSKA (reference sequence). CDR3 in amino acids: CSAVRGVLNSPLHF. The CDR3 coding sequence is TGCAGTGCTGTCCGTGGGGTTCTTAATTCACCCCTCCACTTT.

The chain combines TRBV9 with TRBJ2-3, with unresolved D. Germline CDR1 is SGDLS and CDR2 is YYNGEE. This CDR3 has 14 amino acids. With 2 bases removed from V and 6 bases from J, the gap between germline ends came to 13 bases. CDR3 protein: CASSVETRTDTQYF. The DNA for the CDR3 is TGTGCCAGCAGCGTCGAAACCCGTACGGATACGCAGTATTTT.

This clonotype has more than one count but fewer than ten. The gene calls are TRBV2 and TRBJ2-7, with TRBD2 matching 10 bases. Germline assignment: CDR1 SNHLY and CDR2 FYNNEI. J lost 3 bases, V lost 7 bases, and 6 bases had no gene match. The CDR3 is made up of 14 amino acids. The CDR3 is CASTLGLADYEQYF. The CDR3 DNA follows: TGTGCCAGCACCCTCGGACTAGCGGACTACGAGCAGTACTTC. The full variable domain, in which reference TRBV2 and TRBJ2-7 provide the parts outside the CDR3, is EPEVTQTPSHQVTQMGQEVILRCVPISNHLYFYWYRQILGQKVEFLVSFYNNEISEKSEIFDDQFSVERPDGSNFTLKIRSTKLEDSAMYFCASTLGLADYEQYFGPGTRLTVT.

A few counts support this clonotype. The CDR3 loop is CASGFSSGRGDEQFF. DNA for the CDR3: TGTGCTAGTGGTTTCTCCAGCGGGAGGGGGGATGAGCAGTTCTTC. The chain uses TRBV12-5 and TRBJ2-1, with 10 bases identical to TRBD2. The CDR3 spans 15 residues. Germline loops: CDR1 LGHNT, CDR2 FRNRAP. The J segment lost 8 bases and the V segment lost 3 bases, leaving 7 bases of the junction unmatched.

This chain uses TRBV30 with TRBJ1-1; no reliable D call. The CDR3 is made up of 13 amino acids. The V end lost 4 bases, the J end lost 3 bases, and 12 bases lay between the germline ends. Germline V CDR1 and CDR2: GTSNPN, SVGIG (reference sequence). The CDR3 spells CAWTQSLYTEAFF. The CDR3 DNA follows: TGTGCCTGGACTCAGTCACTTTACACTGAAGCTTTCTTT. Together with reference TRBV30 and TRBJ1-1, the CDR3 gives the full variable domain: SQTIHQWPATLVQPVGSPLSLECTVEGTSNPNLYWYRQAAGRGLQLLFYSVGIGQISSEVPQNLSASRPQDRQFILSSKKLLLSDSGFYLCAWTQSLYTEAFFGQGTRLTVV.

The sample holds a few counts of this clonotype. V and J are TRBV27 and TRBJ2-1; 13 positions agree with TRBD2. Per the germline V gene, CDR1 is MNHEY and CDR2 is SMNVEV (reference sequence). Unmatched junction bases numbered 3, after V lost 0 bases and J lost 4 bases. The CDR3 has 17 amino acids. CDR3 sequence: CASSLSRLAGGYNEQFF. The CDR3, as DNA: TGTGCCAGCAGTTTATCGCGACTAGCGGGGGGTTACAATGAGCAGTTCTTC.